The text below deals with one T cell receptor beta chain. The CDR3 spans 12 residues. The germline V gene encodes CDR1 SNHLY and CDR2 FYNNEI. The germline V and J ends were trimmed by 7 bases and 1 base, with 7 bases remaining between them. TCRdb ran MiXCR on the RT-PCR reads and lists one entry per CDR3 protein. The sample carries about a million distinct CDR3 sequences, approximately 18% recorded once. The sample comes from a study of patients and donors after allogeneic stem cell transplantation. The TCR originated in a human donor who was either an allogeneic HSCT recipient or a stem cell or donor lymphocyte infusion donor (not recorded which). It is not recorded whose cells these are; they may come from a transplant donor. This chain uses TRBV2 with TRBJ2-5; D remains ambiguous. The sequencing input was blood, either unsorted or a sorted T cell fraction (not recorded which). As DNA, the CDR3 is TGTGCCAGCACCGGTTTCCAAGAGACCCAGTACTTC. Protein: CASTGFQETQYF.